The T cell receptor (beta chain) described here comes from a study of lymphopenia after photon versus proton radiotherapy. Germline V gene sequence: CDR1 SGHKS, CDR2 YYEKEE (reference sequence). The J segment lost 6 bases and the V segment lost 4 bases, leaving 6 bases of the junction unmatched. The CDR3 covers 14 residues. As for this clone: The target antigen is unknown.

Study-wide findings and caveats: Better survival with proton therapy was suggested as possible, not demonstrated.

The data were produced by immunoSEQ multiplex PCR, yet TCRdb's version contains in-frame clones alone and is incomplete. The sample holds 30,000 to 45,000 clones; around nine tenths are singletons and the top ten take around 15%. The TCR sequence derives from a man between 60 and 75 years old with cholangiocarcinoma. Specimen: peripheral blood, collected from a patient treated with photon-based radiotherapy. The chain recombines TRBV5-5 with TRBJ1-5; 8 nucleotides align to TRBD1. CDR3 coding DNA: TGTGCCAGCAGCCGCACAGGGGGAAGTCAGCCCCAGCATTTT. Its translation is CASSRTGGSQPQHF.